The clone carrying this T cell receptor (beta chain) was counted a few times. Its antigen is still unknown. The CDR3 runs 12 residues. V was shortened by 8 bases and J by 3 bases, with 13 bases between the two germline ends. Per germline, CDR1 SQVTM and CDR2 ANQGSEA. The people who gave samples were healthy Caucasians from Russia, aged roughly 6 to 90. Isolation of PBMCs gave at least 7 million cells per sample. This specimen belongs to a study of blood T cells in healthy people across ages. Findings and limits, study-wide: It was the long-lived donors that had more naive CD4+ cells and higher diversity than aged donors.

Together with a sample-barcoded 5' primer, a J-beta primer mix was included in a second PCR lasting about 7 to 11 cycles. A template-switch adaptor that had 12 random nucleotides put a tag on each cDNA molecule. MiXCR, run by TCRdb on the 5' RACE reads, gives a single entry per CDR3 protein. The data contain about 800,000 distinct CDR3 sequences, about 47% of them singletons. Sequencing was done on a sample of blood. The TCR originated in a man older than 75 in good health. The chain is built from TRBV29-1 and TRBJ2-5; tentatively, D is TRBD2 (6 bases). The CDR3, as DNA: TGCAGCTCCCTCGGGACTGAAGAGACCCAGTACTTC. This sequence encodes CSSLGTEETQYF.